The rows below give T cell receptor beta chains drawn from one sample of a study of cytomegalovirus exposure and HLA in healthy donors. Profiled with immunoSEQ multiplex PCR; TCRdb holds only in-frame clones, not every one. The repertoire holds more than 95,000 clones, with roughly three quarters as singletons. Input material: PBMCs. These receptors all come from a man between 25 and 39 years old in good health and CMV-seropositive. Both conserved end residues are trimmed from each CDR3.

V gene: TRBV14; CDR3 protein: ASSHLTGVSTDTQY
V gene: TRBV4-1; CDR3 protein: ASSTRQGANEKLF
V gene: TRBV6-5; CDR3 protein: ASRGLAGGYNEQF
V gene: TRBV28; CDR3 protein: ASSFRGSPLGYT
V gene: TRBV6-1; CDR3 protein: ASSPEQENSPLH
V gene: TRBV9; CDR3 protein: ASSVGRGTGDYGYT
V gene: TRBV27; CDR3 protein: ASSLRQGAFTEAF
V gene: TRBV6-1; CDR3 protein: ASRVQGDYGYT
V gene: TRBV10-3; CDR3 protein: ATRGGAMNTEAF
V gene: TRBV29-1; CDR3 protein: SVVGGAGGNQPQH